This T cell receptor (beta chain) was observed in a study of blood T cell repertoires in COVID-19. Study summary: PBMCs, B-cell-depleted T cells, or T cells provided the cDNA or gDNA that made up the material.

Authors' processing steps: Amplification with reference gene primers provided the estimates of nucleated cell counts. TCRdb keeps only in-frame clones here, not all; method: immunoSEQ multiplex PCR. D and trimming come from the DNA, and the V and J calls and clone size come from that table. The table includes about 130,000 clones, 78% detected once. There are 15 residues in the CDR3. V was clipped by 4 bases and J by 7 bases; unmatched bases: 14. Germline lookup yields CDR1 SGHDT and CDR2 YYEEEE. The chain couples TRBV5-6 to TRBJ2-7, with TRBD1 matching 7 bases. Sequencing used peripheral blood. This clonotype was sampled from a man aged 55-75 years who had recovered from COVID-19. The CDR3 region has the DNA TGTGCCAGCAGCCGGGACAGAGGTGAGCCTTGGGAGCAGTACTTC. Its protein is CASSRDRGEPWEQYF.